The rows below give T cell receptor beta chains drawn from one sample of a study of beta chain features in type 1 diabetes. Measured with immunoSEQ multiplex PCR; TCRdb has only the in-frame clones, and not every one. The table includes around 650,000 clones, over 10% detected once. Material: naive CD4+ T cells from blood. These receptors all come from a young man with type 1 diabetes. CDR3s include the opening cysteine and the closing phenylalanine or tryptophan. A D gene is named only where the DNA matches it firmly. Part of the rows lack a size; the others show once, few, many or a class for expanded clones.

CASSQDRAGGVLEQFF | TGCGCCAGCAGCCAAGATCGGGCGGGGGGCGTCCTCGAGCAGTTCTTC | few | TRBJ2-1 | TRBD2 | TRBV4-1
CASSEEGANQPQHF | TGTGCCAGCAGTGAAGAAGGGGCCAATCAGCCCCAGCATTTT | NA | TRBJ1-5 | NA | TRBV2
CAINAGGSETQYF | TGTGCCATCAATGCAGGGGGCTCGGAGACCCAGTACTTC | few | TRBJ2-5 | TRBD1 | TRBV6-5
CASSTSSGDNIQYF | NA | few | TRBJ2-4 | NA | TRBV27
CASSPSNTGELFF | TGTGCCAGCAGCCCTAGTAACACCGGGGAGCTGTTTTTT | NA | TRBJ2-2 | NA | TRBV28
CASSPLAGVSGANVLTF | TGTGCCAGCAGCCCTCTAGCGGGGGTCTCTGGGGCCAACGTCCTGACTTTC | few | TRBJ2-6 | TRBD2 | TRBV2
CASSLLAQNYNEQFF | TGTGCCAGCAGCCTTCTAGCGCAAAACTACAATGAGCAGTTCTTC | NA | TRBJ2-1 | NA | TRBV7-9
CASSPQGANTGELFF | TGCGCCAGCAGCCCACAGGGGGCGAACACCGGGGAGCTGTTTTTT | once | TRBJ2-2 | TRBD1 | TRBV5-1
CASSLGVETYEQYF | TGTGCCAGCAGTTTAGGAGTCGAAACCTACGAGCAGTACTTC | few | TRBJ2-7 | NA | TRBV28
CSVERGEKLFF | TGCAGCGTTGAAAGAGGGGAAAAACTGTTTTTT | NA | TRBJ1-4 | NA | TRBV29-1
CAWSYQGSGANVLTF | TGTGCCTGGAGTTACCAGGGTTCCGGGGCCAACGTCCTGACTTTC | few | TRBJ2-6 | NA | TRBV30
CASSPTSTSNQPQHF | TGTGCCAGCAGTCCGACATCTACTTCCAATCAGCCCCAGCATTTT | NA | TRBJ1-5 | NA | TRBV6-6
CASSYQGGNSPLHF | TGTGCCAGCAGTTACCAGGGAGGAAATTCACCCCTCCACTTT | few | TRBJ1-6 | NA | TRBV6-6